This T cell receptor beta chain was obtained from a study of patients and donors after allogeneic stem cell transplantation (TCRdb year 2020). About this clonotype itself: Which antigen it targets is not known. The input lacks base qualities; no much larger clone sits a single base away.

Library construction relied on RT-PCR. Sequenced on a NextSeq 550. TCRdb trimmed public reads at Q25 via fastp, called clones via MiXCR and kept in-frame beta chains. One record per CDR3 amino acid sequence lists the most common genes and DNA. This sample is represented by fewer than 500,000 distinct CDR3 sequences; 16% of them were singletons. The top ten constitute less than 8.5% of the sample. The CDR3, cysteine through phenylalanine, is 14 amino acids long. Only CDR3 DNA is held: 42 bases, read in frame from base 1. Between the V and J ends, shortened by 1 base and 8 bases respectively, the junction contains 13 bases. The germline V gene specifies SGDLS as CDR1 and YYNGEE as CDR2.

The TCR originated in a human donor who was either an allogeneic HSCT recipient or a stem cell or donor lymphocyte infusion donor (not recorded which). It is not recorded whose cells these are; they may come from a transplant donor. Sequencing was performed on blood, either unsorted or a sorted T cell fraction (not recorded which). The rearrangement joined TRBV9 to TRBJ2-1; tentative D gene TRBD2, with 6 bases matching. The DNA sequence reads TGTGCCAGCAGCGTATGGGGCGGGATCGATGAGCAGTTCTTC. Its amino acids are CASSVWGGIDEQFF. The full variable domain, completed from the reference TRBV9 and TRBJ2-1 proteins outside the CDR3, reads DSGVTQTPKHLITATGQRVTLRCSPRSGDLSVYWYQQSLDQGLQFLIQYYNGEERAKGNILERFSAQQFPDLHSELNLSSLELGDSALYFCASSVWGGIDEQFFGPGTRLTVL.